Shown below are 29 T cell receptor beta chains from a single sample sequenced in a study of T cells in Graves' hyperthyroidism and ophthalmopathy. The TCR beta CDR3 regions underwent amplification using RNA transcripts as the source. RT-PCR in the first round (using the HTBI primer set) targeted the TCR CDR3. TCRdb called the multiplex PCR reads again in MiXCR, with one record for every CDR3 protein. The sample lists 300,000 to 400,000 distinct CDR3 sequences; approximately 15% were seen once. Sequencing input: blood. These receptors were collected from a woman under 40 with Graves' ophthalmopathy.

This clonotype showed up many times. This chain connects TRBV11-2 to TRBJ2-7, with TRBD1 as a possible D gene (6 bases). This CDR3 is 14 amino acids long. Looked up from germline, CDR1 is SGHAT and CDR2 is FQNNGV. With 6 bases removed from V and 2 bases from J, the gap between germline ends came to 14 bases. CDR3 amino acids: CASRDTGMAYEQYF. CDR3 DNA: TGTGCCAGCAGGGACACAGGGATGGCCTACGAGCAGTACTTC.

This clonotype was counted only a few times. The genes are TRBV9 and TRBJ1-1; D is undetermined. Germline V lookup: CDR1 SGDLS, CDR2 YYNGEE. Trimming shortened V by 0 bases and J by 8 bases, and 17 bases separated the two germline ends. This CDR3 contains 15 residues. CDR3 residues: CASSVEPLNTLEAFF. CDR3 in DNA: TGTGCCAGCAGCGTAGAACCCCTGAACACGCTAGAAGCTTTCTTT.

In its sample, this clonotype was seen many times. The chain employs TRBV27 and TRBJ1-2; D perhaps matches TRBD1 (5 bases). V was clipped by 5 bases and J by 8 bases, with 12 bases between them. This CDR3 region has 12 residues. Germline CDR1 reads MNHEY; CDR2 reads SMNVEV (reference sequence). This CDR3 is CASSHARGGYTF. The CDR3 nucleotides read TGTGCCAGCAGTCACGCAAGGGGCGGCTACACCTTC.

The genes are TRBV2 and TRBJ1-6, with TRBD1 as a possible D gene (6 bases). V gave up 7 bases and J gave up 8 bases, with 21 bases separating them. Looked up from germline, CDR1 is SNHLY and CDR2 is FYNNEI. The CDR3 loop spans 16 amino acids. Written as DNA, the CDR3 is TGTGCCAGCAAGAAATACCAGGGGACCTCTTATTCACCCCTCCACTTT. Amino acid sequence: CASKKYQGTSYSPLHF.

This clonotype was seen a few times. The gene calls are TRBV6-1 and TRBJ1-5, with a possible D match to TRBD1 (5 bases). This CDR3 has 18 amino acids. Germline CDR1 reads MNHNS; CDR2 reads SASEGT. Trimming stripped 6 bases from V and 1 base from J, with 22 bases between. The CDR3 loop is CASSSGTHEVYSNQPQHF. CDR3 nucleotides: TGTGCCAGCAGCTCCGGGACCCACGAGGTATACAGCAATCAGCCCCAGCATTTT.

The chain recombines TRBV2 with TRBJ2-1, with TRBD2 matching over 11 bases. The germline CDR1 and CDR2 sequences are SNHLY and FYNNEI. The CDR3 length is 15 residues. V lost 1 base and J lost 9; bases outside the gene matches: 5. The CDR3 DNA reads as TGTGCCAGCAGTGAAGGAGGGACTAGCGGCCGTGAGCAGTTCTTC. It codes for CASSEGGTSGREQFF.

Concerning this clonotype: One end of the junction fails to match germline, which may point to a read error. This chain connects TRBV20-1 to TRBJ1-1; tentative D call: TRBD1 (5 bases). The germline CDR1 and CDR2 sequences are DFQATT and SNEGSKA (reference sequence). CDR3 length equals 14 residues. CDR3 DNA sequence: TGCAGTGCTCTTCGGGCCACCTGGGGGACTGAAGCTTCCTTT. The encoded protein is CSALRATWGTEASF.

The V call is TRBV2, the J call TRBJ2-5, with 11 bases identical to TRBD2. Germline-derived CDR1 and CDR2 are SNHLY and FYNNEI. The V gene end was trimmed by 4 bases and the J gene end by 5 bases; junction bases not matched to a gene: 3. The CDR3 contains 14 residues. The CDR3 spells CASSGLAGLETQYF. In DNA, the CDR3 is TGTGCCAGCAGTGGACTAGCGGGGCTCGAGACCCAGTACTTC.

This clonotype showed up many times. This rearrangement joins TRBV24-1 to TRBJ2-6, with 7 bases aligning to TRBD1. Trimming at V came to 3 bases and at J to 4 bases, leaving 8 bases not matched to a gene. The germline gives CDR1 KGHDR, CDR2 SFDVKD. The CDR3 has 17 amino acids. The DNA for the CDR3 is TGTGCCACCAGTGATCCGAAACCGGGACAGGGGGCCAACGTCCTGACTTTC. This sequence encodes CATSDPKPGQGANVLTF.

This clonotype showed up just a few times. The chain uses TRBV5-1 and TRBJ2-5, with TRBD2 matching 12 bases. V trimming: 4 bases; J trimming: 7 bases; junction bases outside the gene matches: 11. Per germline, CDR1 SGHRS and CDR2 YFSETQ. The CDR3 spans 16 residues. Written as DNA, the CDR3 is TGCGCCAGCAGCGGTGGACTAGCGGGACCTGGGGGGACCCAGTACTTC. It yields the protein CASSGGLAGPGGTQYF.

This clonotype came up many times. DNA for the CDR3: TGTGCCTGGACCGTGGGGGCCGGCGATTCACCCCTCCACTTT. Residues: CAWTVGAGDSPLHF. The chain recombines TRBV30 with TRBJ1-6, with TRBD1 as a possible D gene (6 bases). The V and J ends lost 4 bases and 8 bases respectively, with 15 bases between them. The germline V gene encodes CDR1 GTSNPN and CDR2 SVGIG (reference sequence). CDR3 length: 14 residues.

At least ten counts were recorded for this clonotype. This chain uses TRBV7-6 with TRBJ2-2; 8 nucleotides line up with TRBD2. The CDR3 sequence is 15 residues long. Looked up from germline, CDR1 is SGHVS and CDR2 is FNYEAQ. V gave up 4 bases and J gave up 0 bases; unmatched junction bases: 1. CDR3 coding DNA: TGTGCCAGCAGCTGGACTAGCCCGAACACCGGGGAGCTGTTTTTT. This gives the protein CASSWTSPNTGELFF.

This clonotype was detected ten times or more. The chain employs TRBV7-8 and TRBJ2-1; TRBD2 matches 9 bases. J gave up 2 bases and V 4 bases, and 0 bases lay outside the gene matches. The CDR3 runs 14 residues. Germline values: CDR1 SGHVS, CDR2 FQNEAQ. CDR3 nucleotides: TGTGCCAGCAGCTCTAGCGGGGCCTACAATGAGCAGTTCTTC. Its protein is CASSSSGAYNEQFF.

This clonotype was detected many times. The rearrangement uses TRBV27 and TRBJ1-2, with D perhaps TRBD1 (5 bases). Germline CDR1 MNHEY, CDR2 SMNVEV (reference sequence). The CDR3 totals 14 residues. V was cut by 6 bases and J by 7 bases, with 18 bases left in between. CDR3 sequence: CASSLTGQIGGYTF. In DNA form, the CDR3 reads TGTGCCAGCAGCCTGACCGGACAAATTGGTGGCTACACCTTC.

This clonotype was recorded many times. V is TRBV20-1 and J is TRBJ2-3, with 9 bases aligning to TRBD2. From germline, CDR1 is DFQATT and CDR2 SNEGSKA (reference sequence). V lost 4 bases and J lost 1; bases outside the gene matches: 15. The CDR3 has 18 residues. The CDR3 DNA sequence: TGCAGTGCTAACACAGGGGACGCGCGGGGGGGGCGCACAGATACGCAGTATTTT. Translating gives CSANTGDARGGRTDTQYF.

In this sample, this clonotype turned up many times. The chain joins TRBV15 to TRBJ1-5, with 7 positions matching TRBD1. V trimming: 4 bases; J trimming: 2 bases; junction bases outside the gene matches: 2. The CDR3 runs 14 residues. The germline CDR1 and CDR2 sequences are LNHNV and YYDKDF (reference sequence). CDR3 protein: CATSIGTGNQPQHF. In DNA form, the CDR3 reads TGTGCCACCAGCATAGGGACAGGCAATCAGCCCCAGCATTTT.

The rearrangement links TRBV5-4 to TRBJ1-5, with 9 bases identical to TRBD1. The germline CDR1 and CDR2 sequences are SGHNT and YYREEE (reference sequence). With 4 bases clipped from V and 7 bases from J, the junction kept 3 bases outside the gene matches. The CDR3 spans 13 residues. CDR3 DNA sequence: TGTGCCAGCAGCCAACAGGGGGCACAGCCCCAGCATTTT. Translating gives CASSQQGAQPQHF.

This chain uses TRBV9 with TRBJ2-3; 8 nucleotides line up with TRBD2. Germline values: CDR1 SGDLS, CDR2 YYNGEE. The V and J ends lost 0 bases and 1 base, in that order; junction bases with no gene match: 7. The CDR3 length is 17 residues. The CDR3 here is CASSVAPGSGGTDTQYF. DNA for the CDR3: TGTGCCAGCAGCGTAGCCCCAGGTAGCGGGGGCACAGATACGCAGTATTTT.

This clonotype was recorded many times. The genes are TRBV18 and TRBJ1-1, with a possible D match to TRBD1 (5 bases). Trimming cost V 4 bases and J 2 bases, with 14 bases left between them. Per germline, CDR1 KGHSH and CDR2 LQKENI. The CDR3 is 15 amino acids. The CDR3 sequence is CASSQGTVKNTEAFF. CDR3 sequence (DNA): TGTGCCAGCTCACAAGGGACCGTAAAAAACACTGAAGCTTTCTTT.

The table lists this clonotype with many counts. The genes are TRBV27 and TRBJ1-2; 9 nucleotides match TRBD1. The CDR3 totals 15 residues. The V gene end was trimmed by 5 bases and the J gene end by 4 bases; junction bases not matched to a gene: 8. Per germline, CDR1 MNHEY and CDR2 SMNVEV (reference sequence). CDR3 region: CASSTGTGTFYGYTF. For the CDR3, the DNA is TGTGCCAGCAGTACCGGGACAGGGACTTTCTATGGCTACACCTTC.

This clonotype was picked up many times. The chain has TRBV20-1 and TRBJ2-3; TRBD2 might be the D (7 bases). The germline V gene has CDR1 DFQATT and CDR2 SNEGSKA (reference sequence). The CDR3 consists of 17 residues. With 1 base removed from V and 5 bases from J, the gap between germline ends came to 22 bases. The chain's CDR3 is CSARAPPGAGAIDTQYF. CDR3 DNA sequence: TGCAGTGCTAGAGCCCCCCCCGGGGCGGGGGCTATAGATACGCAGTATTTT.

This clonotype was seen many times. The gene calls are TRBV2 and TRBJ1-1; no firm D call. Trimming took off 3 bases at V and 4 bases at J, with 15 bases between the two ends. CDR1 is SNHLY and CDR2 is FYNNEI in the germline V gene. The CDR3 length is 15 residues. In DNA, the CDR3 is TGTGCCAGCAGTGAGGAGGGTGAATTAGGCACTGAAGCTTTCTTT. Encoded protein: CASSEEGELGTEAFF.

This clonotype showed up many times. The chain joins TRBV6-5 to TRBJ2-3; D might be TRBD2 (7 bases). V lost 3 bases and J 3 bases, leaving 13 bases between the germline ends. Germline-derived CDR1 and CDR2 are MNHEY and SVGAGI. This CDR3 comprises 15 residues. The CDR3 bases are TGTGCCAGCAGTTATATGGGGGGGCGGACAGATACGCAGTATTTT. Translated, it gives CASSYMGGRTDTQYF.

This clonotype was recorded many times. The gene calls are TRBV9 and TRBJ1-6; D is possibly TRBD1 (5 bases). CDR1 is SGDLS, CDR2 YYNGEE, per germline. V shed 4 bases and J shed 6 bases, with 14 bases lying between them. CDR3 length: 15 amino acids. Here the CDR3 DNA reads TGTGCCAGCAGCTCATCGGGGGGTGGTAATTCACCCCTCCACTTT. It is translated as CASSSSGGGNSPLHF.

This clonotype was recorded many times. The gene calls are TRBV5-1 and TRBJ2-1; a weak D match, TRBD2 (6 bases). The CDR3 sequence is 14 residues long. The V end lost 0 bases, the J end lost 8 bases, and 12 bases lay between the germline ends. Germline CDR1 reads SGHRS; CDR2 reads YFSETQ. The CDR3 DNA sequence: TGCGCCAGCAGCTTGGTGGGGGGTACCGATGAGCAGTTCTTC. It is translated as CASSLVGGTDEQFF.

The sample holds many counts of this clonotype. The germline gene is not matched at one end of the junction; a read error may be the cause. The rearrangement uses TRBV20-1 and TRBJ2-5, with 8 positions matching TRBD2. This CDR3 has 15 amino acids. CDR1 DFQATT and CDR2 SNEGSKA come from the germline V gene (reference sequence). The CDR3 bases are TGCAGTGCTGGAGACGGACTAGCAAAGCAAGAGACCCAGTACTTC. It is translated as CSAGDGLAKQETQYF.

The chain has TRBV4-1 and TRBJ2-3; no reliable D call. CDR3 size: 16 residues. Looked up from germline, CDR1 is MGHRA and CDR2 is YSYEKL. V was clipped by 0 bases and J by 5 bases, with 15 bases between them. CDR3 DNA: TGCGCCAGCAGCCAAGATTTCCTAGGCGGTCTAGATACGCAGTATTTT. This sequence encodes CASSQDFLGGLDTQYF.

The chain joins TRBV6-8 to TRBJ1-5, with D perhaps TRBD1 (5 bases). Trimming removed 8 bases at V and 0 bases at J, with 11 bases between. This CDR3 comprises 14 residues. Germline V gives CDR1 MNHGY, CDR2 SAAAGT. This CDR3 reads CASPGKYSNQPQHF. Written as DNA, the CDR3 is TGTGCCAGCCCAGGGAAATATAGCAATCAGCCCCAGCATTTT.

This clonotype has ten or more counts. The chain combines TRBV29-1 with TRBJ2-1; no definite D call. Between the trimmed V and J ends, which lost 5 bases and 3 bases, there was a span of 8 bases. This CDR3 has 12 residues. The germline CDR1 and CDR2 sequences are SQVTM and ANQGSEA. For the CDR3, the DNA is TGCAGCGTTTACCTGGACTACAATGAGCAGTTCTTC. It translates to CSVYLDYNEQFF.